This paragraph covers one T cell receptor beta chain sequence. Antigen: not known. The germline V gene encodes CDR1 GTSNPN and CDR2 SVGIG (reference sequence). The CDR3 covers 14 residues. The V and J ends lost 4 bases and 2 bases respectively, with 15 bases between them. These data are taken from a study of T cell responses to AZD1222 COVID-19 vaccine. Study outcomes and limitations: White British people made up most donors, females outnumbered males, and clonal diversity was possibly underestimated.

The data were produced by immunoSEQ multiplex PCR, yet TCRdb's version contains in-frame clones alone and is incomplete. The sample lists some 140,000 clones, 80% to 95% occurring once. The chain combines TRBV30 with TRBJ2-7; tentatively, D is TRBD2 (5 bases). The material was peripheral blood, obtained 28 days after the second AZD1222 dose. The TCR was taken from an adult who received the AZD1222 COVID-19 vaccine. The CDR3 region is CAWNIGTGAYEQYF. The DNA of the CDR3 is TGTGCCTGGAATATAGGCACCGGGGCCTACGAGCAGTACTTC.